This T cell receptor beta chain originates from a study of blood T cell repertoires in COVID-19. This table comes from immunoSEQ multiplex PCR, and its TCRdb copy is limited to in-frame clones, with some not included. The sample carries about 90,000 clones, around four fifths recorded once. V trimming: 0 bases; J trimming: 0 bases; junction bases outside the gene matches: 2. Germline V gives CDR1 SGHKS, CDR2 YYEKEE (reference sequence). The CDR3 extends over 15 amino acids. Turning to this clone: The sample contains more than one DNA sequence encoding this CDR3.

The sequence was collected from a woman in her sixties or seventies with active or convalescent COVID-19. The sequenced sample consisted of peripheral blood. This chain joins TRBV5-5 and TRBJ2-7; 8 nucleotides agree with TRBD1. CDR3 sequence (DNA): TGTGCCAGCAGCTTGGTTACAGGGGGCTCCTACGAGCAGTACTTC. This sequence encodes CASSLVTGGSYEQYF.